This TCR beta chain is from a study of chemoradiotherapy in HPV16-positive cancers. As regards this clone: Its target is unknown.

Germline V CDR1 and CDR2: SEHNR, FQNEAQ (reference sequence). Losses at the gene ends were 5 bases for V and 4 bases for J; bases not matched to a gene: 6. This CDR3 is 14 amino acids long. Study-level findings and limits: Candidate HPV-specific clones and E7-related TCR motifs grew in tumor during treatment.

Here immunoSEQ multiplex PCR was the method, and the copy in TCRdb shows in-frame clones only, minus some. The table has around 30,000 clones, approximately 92% seen once; the top ten hold 3.5% to 4%. The gene calls are TRBV7-9 and TRBJ2-7, with 9 bases that match TRBD1. The sequence derives from a human donor with HPV-associated anogenital cancer. The specimen was blood, collected from a patient who underwent chemoradiotherapy. Here the CDR3 DNA reads TGTGCCAGCAGCAGACAGGGGGTCGGATACGAGCAGTACTTC. This gives the protein CASSRQGVGYEQYF.